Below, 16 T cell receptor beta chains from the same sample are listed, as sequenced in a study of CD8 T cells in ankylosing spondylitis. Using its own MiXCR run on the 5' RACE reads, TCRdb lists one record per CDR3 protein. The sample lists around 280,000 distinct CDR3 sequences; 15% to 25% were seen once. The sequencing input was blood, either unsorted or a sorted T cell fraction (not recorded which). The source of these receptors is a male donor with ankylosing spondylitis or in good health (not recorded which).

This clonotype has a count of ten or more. The CDR3 spells CASKKGQGAYEQYV. As DNA, the CDR3 is TGTGCCAGCAAAAAGGGGCAGGGGGCGTACGAGCAGTACGTC. The chain recombines TRBV27 with TRBJ2-7; 8 bases match TRBD1. V lost 7 bases, J lost 4 bases, and 9 bases stayed unmatched. Germline V lookup: CDR1 MNHEY, CDR2 SMNVEV (reference sequence). The CDR3 sequence is 14 residues long.

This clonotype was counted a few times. This CDR3 is CSVSLGQGFYGYTF. CDR3 in DNA: TGCAGCGTTTCTTTGGGACAGGGATTCTATGGCTACACCTTC. This chain joins TRBV29-1 and TRBJ1-2; TRBD1 matches at 9 bases. Germline values: CDR1 SQVTM, CDR2 ANQGSEA. Trimming took 5 bases from V and 4 from J; bases not matched to a gene: 8. CDR3 length equals 14 residues.

The CDR3 reads CASSQDPFTSGANVLTF. For the CDR3, the DNA is TGTGCCAGCAGCCAAGATCCATTCACGTCTGGGGCCAACGTCCTGACTTTC. The chain employs TRBV3-1 and TRBJ2-6; D not resolved. The CDR3 consists of 17 residues. Looked up from germline, CDR1 is LGHDT and CDR2 is YNNKEL (reference sequence). The germline V and J ends were trimmed by 0 bases and 1 base, with 10 bases remaining between them.

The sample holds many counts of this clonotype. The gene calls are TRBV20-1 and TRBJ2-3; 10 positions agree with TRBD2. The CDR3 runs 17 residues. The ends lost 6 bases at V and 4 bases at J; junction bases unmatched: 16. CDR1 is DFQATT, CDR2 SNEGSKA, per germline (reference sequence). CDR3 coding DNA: TGCAGTGCCCGAAGGCCTAGCGGGAGCTATGGATCAGATACGCAGTATTTT. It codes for CSARRPSGSYGSDTQYF.

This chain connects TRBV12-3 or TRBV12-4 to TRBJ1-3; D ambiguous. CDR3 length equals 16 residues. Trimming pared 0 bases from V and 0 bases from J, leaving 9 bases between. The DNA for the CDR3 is TGTGCCAGCAGTTTAGCGCGACCGAGCTCTGGAAACACCATATATTTT. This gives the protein CASSLARPSSGNTIYF.

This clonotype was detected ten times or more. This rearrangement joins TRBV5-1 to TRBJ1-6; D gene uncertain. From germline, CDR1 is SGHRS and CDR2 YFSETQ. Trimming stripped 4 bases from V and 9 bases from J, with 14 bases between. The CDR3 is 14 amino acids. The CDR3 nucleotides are TGCGCCAGCAGCCGGATCGGTTTAACTTCACCCCTCCACTTT. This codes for CASSRIGLTSPLHF.

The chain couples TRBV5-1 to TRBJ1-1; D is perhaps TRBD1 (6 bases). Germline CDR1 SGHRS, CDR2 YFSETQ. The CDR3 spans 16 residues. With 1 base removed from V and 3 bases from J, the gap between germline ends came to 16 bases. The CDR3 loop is CASSLNRDKGYTEAFF. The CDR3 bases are TGCGCCAGCAGCTTGAACAGGGACAAGGGATACACTGAAGCTTTCTTT.

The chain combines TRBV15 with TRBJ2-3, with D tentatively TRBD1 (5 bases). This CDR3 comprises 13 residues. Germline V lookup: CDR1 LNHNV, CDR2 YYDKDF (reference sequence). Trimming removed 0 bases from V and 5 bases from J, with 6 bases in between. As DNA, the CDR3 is TGTGCCACCAGCAGAGATCAGGGAGATACGCAGTATTTT. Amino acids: CATSRDQGDTQYF.

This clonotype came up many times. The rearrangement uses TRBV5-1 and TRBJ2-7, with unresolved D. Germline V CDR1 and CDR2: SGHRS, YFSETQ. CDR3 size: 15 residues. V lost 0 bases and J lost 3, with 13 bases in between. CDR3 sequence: CASSLVQPSIYEQYV. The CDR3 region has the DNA TGCGCCAGCAGCTTGGTCCAGCCTTCTATCTACGAGCAGTACGTC.

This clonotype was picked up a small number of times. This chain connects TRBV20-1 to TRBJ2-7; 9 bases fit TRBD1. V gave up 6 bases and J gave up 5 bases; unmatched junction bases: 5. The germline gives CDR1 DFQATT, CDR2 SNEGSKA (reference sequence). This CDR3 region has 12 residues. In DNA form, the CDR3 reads TGCAGTGCCGCAACAGGGGGCGACGAGCAGTACGTC. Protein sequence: CSAATGGDEQYV.

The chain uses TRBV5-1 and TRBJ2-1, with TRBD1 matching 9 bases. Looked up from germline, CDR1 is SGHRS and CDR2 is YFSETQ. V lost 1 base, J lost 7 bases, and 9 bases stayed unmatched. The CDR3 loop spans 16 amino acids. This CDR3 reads CASSLSIPGQGNEQFF. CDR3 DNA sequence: TGCGCCAGCAGCTTGTCGATCCCGGGACAGGGTAATGAGCAGTTCTTC.

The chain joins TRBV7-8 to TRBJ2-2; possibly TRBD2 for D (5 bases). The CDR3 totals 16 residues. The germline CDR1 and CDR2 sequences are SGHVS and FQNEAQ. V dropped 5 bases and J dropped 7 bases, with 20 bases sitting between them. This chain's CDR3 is CASSPPRGGPGGELFF. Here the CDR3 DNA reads TGTGCCAGCAGCCCCCCCCGTGGAGGCCCCGGCGGGGAGCTGTTTTTT. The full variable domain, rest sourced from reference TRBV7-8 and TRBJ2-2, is GAGVSQSPRYKVAKRGQDVALRCDPISGHVSLFWYQQALGQGPEFLTYFQNEAQLDKSGLPSDRFFAERPEGSVSTLKIQRTQQEDSAVYLCASSPPRGGPGGELFFGEGSRLTVL.

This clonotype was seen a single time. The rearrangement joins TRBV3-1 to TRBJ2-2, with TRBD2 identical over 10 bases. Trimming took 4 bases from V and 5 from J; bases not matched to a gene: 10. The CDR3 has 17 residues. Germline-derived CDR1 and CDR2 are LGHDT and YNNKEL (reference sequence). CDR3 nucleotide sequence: TGTGCCAGCAGCCCTTCCGGGACTAGCGTTGGGACCGGGGAGCTGTTTTTT. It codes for CASSPSGTSVGTGELFF.

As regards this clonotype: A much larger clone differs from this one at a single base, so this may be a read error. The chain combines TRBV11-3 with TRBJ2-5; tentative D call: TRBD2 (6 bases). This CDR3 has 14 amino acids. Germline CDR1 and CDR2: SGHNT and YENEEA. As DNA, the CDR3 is TGTGTCAGCAGCTTATGGCCGGGGGAAGAGACCCAGTACTTC. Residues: CVSSLWPGEETQYF.

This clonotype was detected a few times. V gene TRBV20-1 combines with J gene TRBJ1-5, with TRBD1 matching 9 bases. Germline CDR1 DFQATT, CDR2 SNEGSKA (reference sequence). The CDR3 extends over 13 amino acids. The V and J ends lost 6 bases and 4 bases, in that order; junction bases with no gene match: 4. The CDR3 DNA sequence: TGCAGTGCGCCGGGACAGGGTAATCAGCCCCAGCATTTT. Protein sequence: CSAPGQGNQPQHF.

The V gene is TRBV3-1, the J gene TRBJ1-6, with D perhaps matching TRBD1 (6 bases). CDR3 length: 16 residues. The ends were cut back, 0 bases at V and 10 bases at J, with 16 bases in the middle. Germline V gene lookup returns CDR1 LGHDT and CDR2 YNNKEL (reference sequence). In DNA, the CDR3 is TGTGCCAGCAGCCAAGACGGTGGCAGGGGTAGATCACCCCTCCACTTT. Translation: CASSQDGGRGRSPLHF. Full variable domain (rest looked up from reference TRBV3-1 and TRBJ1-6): DTAVSQTPKYLVTQMGNDKSIKCEQNLGHDTMYWYKQDSKKFLKIMFSYNNKELIINETVPNRFSPKSPDKAHLNLHINSLELGDSAVYFCASSQDGGRGRSPLHFGNGTRLTVT.